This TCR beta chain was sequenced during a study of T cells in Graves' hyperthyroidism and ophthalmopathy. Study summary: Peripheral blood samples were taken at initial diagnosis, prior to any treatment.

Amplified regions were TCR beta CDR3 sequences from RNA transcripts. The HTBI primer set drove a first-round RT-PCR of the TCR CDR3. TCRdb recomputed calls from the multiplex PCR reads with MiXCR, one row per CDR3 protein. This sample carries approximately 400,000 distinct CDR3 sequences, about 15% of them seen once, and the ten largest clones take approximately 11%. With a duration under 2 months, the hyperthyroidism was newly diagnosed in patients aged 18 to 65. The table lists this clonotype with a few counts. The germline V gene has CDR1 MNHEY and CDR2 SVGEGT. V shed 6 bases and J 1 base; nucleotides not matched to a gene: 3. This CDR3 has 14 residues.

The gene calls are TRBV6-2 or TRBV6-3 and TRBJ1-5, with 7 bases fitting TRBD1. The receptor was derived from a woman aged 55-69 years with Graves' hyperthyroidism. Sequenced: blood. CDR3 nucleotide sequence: TGTGCCAGCAGAACAGGGGTGAGCAATCAGCCCCAGCATTTT. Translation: CASRTGVSNQPQHF.